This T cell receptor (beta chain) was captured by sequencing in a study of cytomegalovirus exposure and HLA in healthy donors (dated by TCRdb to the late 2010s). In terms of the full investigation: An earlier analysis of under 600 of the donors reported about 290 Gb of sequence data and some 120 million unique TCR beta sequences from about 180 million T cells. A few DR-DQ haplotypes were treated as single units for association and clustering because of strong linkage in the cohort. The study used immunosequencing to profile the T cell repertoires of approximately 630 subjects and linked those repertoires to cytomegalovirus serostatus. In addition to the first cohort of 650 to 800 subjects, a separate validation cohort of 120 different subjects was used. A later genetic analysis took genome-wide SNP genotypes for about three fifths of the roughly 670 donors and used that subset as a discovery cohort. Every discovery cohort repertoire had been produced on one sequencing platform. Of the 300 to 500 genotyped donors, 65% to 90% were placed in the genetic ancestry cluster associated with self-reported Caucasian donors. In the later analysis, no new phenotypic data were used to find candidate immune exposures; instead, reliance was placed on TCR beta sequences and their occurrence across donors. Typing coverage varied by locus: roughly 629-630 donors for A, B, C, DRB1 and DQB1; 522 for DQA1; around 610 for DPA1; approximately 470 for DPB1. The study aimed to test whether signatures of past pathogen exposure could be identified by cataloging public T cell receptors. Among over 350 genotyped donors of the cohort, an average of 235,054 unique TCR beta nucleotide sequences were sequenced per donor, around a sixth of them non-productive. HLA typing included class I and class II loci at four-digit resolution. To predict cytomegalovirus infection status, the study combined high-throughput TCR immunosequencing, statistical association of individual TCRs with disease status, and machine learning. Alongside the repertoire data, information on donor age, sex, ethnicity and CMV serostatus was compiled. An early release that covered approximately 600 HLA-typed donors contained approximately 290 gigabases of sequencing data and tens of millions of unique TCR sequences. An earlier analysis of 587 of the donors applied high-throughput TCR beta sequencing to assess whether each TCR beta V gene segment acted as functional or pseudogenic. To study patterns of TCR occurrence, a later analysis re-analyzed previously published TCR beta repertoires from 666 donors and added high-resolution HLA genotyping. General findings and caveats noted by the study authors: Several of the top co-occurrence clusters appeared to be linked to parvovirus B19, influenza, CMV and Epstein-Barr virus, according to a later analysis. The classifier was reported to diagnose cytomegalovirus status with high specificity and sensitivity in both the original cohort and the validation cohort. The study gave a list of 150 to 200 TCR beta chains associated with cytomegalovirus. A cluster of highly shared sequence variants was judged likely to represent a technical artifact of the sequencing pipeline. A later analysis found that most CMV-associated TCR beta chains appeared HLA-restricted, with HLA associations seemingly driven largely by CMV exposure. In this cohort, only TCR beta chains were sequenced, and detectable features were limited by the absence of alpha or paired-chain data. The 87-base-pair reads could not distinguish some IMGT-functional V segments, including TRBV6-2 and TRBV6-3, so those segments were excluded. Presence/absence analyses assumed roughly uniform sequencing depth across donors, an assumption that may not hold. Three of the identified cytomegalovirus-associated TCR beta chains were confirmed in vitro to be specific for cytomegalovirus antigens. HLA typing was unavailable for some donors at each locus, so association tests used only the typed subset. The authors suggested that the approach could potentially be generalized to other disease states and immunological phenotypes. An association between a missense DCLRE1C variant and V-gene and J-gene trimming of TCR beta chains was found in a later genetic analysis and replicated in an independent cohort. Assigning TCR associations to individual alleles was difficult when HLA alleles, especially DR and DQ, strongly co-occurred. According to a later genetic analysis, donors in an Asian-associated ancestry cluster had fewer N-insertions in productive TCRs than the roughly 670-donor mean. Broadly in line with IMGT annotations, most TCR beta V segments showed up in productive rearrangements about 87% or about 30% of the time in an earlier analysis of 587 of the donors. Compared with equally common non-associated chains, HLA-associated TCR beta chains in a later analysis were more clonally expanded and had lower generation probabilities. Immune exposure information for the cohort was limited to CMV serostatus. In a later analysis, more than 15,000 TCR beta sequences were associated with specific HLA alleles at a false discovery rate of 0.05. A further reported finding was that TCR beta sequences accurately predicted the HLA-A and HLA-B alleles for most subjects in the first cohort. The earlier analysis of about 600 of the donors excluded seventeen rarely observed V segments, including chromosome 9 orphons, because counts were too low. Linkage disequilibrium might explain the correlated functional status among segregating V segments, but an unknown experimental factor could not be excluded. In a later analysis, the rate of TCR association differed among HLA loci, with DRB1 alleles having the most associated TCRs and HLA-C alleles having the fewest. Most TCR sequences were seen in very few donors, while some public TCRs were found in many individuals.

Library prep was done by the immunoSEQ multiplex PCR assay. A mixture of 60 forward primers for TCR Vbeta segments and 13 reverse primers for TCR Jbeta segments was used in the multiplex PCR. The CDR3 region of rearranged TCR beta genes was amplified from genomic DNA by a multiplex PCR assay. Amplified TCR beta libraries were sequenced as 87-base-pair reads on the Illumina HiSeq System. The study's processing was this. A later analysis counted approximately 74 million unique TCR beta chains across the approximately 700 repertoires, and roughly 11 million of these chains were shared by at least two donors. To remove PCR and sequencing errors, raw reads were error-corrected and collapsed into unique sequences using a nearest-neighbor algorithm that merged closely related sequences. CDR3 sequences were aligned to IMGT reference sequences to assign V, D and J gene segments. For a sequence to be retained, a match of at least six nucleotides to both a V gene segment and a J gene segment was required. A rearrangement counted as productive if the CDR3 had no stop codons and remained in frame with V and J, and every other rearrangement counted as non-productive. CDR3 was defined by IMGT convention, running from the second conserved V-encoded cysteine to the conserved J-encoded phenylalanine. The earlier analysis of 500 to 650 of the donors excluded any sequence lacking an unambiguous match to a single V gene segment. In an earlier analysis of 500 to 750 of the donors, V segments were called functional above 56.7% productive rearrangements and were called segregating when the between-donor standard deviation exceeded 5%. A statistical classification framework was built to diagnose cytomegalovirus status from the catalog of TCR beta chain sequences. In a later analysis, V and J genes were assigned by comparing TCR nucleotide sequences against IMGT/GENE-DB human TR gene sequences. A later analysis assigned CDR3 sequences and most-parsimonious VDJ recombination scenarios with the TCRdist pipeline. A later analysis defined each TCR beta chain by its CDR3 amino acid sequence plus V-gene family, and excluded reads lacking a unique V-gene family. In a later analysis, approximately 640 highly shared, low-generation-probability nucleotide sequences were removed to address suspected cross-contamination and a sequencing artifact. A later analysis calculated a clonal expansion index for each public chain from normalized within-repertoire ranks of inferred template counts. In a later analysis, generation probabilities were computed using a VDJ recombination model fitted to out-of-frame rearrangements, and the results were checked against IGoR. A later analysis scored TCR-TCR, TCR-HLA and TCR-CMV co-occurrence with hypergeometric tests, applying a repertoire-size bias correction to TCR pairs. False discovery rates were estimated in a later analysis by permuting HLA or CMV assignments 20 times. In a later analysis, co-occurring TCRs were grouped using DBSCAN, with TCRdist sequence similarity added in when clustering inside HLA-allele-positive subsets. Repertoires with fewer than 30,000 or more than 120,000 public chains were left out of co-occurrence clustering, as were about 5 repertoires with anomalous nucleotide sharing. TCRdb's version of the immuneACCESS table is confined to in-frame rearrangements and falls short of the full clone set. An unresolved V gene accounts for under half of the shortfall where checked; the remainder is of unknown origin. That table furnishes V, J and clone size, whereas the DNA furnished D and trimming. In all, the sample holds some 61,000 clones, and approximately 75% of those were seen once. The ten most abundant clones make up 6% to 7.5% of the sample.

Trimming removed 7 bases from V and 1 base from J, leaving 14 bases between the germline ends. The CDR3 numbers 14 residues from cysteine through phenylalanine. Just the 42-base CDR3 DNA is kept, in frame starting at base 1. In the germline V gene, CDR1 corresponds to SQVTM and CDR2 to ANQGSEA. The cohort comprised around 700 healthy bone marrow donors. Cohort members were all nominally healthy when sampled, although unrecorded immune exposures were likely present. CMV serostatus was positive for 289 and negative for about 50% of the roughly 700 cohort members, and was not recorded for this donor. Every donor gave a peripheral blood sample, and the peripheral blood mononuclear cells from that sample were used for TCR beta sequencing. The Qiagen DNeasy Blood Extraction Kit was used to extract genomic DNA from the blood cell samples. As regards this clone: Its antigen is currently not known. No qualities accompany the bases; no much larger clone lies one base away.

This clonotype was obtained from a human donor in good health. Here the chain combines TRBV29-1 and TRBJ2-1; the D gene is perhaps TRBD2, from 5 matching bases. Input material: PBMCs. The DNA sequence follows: TGCAGCGCCGGGATGTGGGGTTCCTACAATGAGCAGTTCTTC. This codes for CSAGMWGSYNEQFF.